This T cell receptor beta chain was identified during a study of T-cell memory formation after mild COVID-19. Findings and limits, study-wide: Contracting CD4+ clones sat mainly in CM and EM; CD8+ in EMRA.

This clonotype was seen a few times. Its antigen is not known. Via MiXCR, TCRdb re-called the 5' RACE reads, giving one row per CDR3 protein. The sample consists of nearly 250,000 distinct CDR3 sequences, 15% to 19% of them appearing once. The receptor comes from an adult woman who had mild COVID-19 (a few samples of this study predate the infection). Cell type and time point are not known. The sample comprised PBMCs or a T cell subset sorted from them (not recorded which).

The CDR3 loop is CATSRGDGGPGANVLTF. The CDR3 region has the DNA TGTGCCACCAGCAGAGGTGACGGGGGGCCTGGGGCCAACGTCCTGACTTTC. The rearrangement links TRBV15 to TRBJ2-6; D is possibly TRBD2 (7 bases). V dropped 1 base and J dropped 2 bases, with 12 bases sitting between them. Germline V gene sequence: CDR1 LNHNV, CDR2 YYDKDF (reference sequence). There are 17 residues in the CDR3. Full variable domain (rest looked up from reference TRBV15 and TRBJ2-6): DAMVIQNPRYQVTQFGKPVTLSCSQTLNHNVMYWYQQKSSQAPKLLFHYYDKDFNNEADTPDNFQSRRPNTSFCFLDIRSPGLGDTAMYLCATSRGDGGPGANVLTFGAGSRLTVL.